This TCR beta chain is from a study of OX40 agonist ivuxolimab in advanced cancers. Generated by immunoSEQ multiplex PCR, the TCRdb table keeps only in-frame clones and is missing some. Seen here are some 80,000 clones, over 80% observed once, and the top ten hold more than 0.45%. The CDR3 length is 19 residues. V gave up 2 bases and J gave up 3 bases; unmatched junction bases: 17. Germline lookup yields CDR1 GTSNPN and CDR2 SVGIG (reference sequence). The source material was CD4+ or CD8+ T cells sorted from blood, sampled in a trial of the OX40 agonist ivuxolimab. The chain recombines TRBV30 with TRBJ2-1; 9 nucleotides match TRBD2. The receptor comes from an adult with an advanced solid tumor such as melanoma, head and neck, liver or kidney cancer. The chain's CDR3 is CAWSPMGIAGVSFYNEQFF. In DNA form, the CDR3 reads TGTGCCTGGAGTCCAATGGGGATAGCGGGAGTGTCCTTCTACAATGAGCAGTTCTTC. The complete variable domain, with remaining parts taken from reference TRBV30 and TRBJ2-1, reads SQTIHQWPATLVQPVGSPLSLECTVEGTSNPNLYWYRQAAGRGLQLLFYSVGIGQISSEVPQNLSASRPQDRQFILSSKKLLLSDSGFYLCAWSPMGIAGVSFYNEQFFGPGTRLTVL.